The 16 T cell receptor beta chains below were found in one sample sequenced in a study of human T cells and chemical hapten exposure. Each CDR3 protein is one row after TCRdb ran MiXCR on the RACE reads. This sample yields 45,000 or so distinct CDR3 sequences, of which 3.5% to 4.5% are seen a single time; 4.5% to 6% belongs to the top ten. Regarding time point: healthy volunteer bleed at 2 weeks. It was unfractionated whole blood from which total RNA was extracted. Sequencing used whole blood. The receptors originated from a human donor in good health. Some clones in this sample may be carry-over from other donors' samples.

A few counts support this clonotype. The rearrangement joins TRBV30 to TRBJ2-1; D not certain. The germline CDR1 and CDR2 sequences are GTSNPN and SVGIG (reference sequence). This CDR3 has 15 residues. The V gene lost 1 base and the J gene lost 5 bases, with 15 bases spanning the gap. CDR3 residues: CAWSDNLWVNNEQFF. CDR3 coding DNA: TGTGCCTGGAGTGACAACTTGTGGGTTAACAATGAGCAGTTCTTC.

The V call is TRBV7-2, the J call TRBJ2-7; TRBD2 agrees at 9 bases. CDR1 is SGHTA and CDR2 is FQGNSA in the germline V gene. This CDR3 spans 14 amino acids. With 4 bases clipped from V and 7 bases from J, the junction kept 8 bases outside the gene matches. The CDR3 is CASSWDSGRREQYF. DNA of the CDR3: TGTGCCAGCAGCTGGGATAGCGGGAGACGGGAGCAGTACTTC.

This clonotype occurred many times. V is TRBV6-1 and J is TRBJ1-1; no reliable D call. Per germline, CDR1 MNHNS and CDR2 SASEGT. This CDR3 has 13 amino acids. V gave up 0 bases and J gave up 1 base, with 3 bases separating them. The chain's CDR3 is CASSEARNTEAFF. The CDR3 DNA reads as TGTGCCAGCAGTGAAGCCAGGAACACTGAAGCTTTCTTT.

This clonotype was counted at least ten times. This sequence joins TRBV5-1 and TRBJ2-5; weak D call: TRBD1 (6 bases). Germline V CDR1 and CDR2: SGHRS, YFSETQ. V lost 4 bases, J lost 1 base, and 23 bases lay in between. CDR3 size: 18 residues. The CDR3 sequence: CASSETGPQGRGQETQYF. CDR3 nucleotides: TGCGCCAGCAGCGAAACCGGCCCCCAGGGGAGAGGCCAAGAGACCCAGTACTTC. The full variable domain, in which reference TRBV5-1 and TRBJ2-5 provide the parts outside the CDR3, is KAGVTQTPRYLIKTRGQQVTLSCSPISGHRSVSWYQQTPGQGLQFLFEYFSETQRNKGNFPGRFSGRQFSNSRSEMNVSTLELGDSALYLCASSETGPQGRGQETQYFGPGTRLLVL.

Note on this clonotype: A much larger clone lies a single base off, so this may be a read error. The chain uses TRBV28 and TRBJ2-1; D might be TRBD2 (5 bases). The CDR3 loop spans 12 amino acids. Germline CDR1 reads MDHEN; CDR2 reads SYDVKM. The CDR3 region is CVSTPGVNEQFF. For the CDR3, the DNA is TGTGTCAGCACCCCCGGGGTCAATGAGCAGTTCTTC.

Here the CDR3 DNA reads TGTGCCAGCAGTCCGAGGGGGGGAACTTCACCCCTCCACTTT. This codes for CASSPRGGTSPLHF. The chain employs TRBV12-3 or TRBV12-4 and TRBJ1-6, with a possible D match to TRBD1 (6 bases). The CDR3 length is 14 residues. V was cut by 5 bases and J by 9 bases, with 14 bases left in between.

This clonotype came up many times. The chain is built from TRBV4-2 and TRBJ2-7; D is possibly TRBD2 (6 bases). CDR1 and CDR2 from the germline V gene are LGHNA and YNFKEQ. V lost 0 bases, J lost 2 bases, and 14 bases lay in between. This CDR3 is 16 amino acids long. Here the CDR3 reads CASSQEVRAGAYEQYF. CDR3 coding DNA: TGTGCCAGCAGCCAAGAAGTTCGAGCGGGTGCCTACGAGCAGTACTTC.

This clonotype was seen at least ten times. CDR3: CASSLEGQVSYEQYF. CDR3 sequence (DNA): TGCGCCAGCAGCTTGGAGGGACAGGTTTCCTACGAGCAGTACTTC. The chain employs TRBV5-1 and TRBJ2-7; the match to TRBD1 covers 8 bases. The CDR3 contains 15 residues. The ends lost 0 bases at V and 1 base at J; junction bases unmatched: 3. Germline CDR1 SGHRS, CDR2 YFSETQ.

This clonotype was counted many times. The J gene is TRBJ2-3, the V gene TRBV6-5; 8 bases are a match to TRBD2. The ends lost 2 bases at V and 5 bases at J; junction bases unmatched: 6. The CDR3 is made up of 15 amino acids. The germline CDR1 and CDR2 sequences are MNHEY and SVGAGI. The CDR3 bases are TGTGCCAGCAGTTACCGGGGACTAGAGAGAGATACGCAGTATTTT. Its translation is CASSYRGLERDTQYF.

This clonotype was detected ten times or more. This chain uses TRBV7-9 with TRBJ1-2; D gene unclear. This CDR3 contains 12 residues. CDR1 and CDR2 (germline): SEHNR, FQNEAQ (reference sequence). Trimming shortened V by 5 bases and J by 8 bases, and 12 bases separated the two germline ends. CDR3 nucleotides: TGTGCCAGCAGCCACGATAGAGAAGGCTACACCTTC. This gives the protein CASSHDREGYTF.

Only a few counts were recorded for this clonotype. The chain recombines TRBV30 with TRBJ1-5; D call uncertain. V was trimmed by 2 bases and J by 0 bases, leaving 11 bases between them. The CDR3 runs to 15 residues. Per germline, CDR1 GTSNPN and CDR2 SVGIG (reference sequence). For the CDR3, the DNA is TGTGCCTGGAGTCTAGGAATCTCTAGCAATCAGCCCCAGCATTTT. It specifies CAWSLGISSNQPQHF.

This clonotype was counted ten times or more. V usage is TRBV5-1 and J usage is TRBJ2-7; 9 bases agree with TRBD1. CDR3 length equals 15 residues. V was clipped by 5 bases and J by 0 bases; unmatched bases: 6. Germline assignment: CDR1 SGHRS and CDR2 YFSETQ. The CDR3 loop is CASRLGTGPSYEQYF. CDR3 in DNA: TGCGCCAGCAGACTTGGGACAGGGCCCTCCTACGAGCAGTACTTC.

At least ten counts were recorded for this clonotype. The rearrangement uses TRBV12-3 or TRBV12-4 and TRBJ2-2, with no clear D. V was trimmed by 6 bases and J by 0 bases, leaving 8 bases between them. This CDR3 is built from 14 residues. CDR3 amino acids: CASSPGPNTGELFF. In nucleotides, the CDR3 is TGTGCCAGCAGCCCTGGGCCGAACACCGGGGAGCTGTTTTTT.

Ten or more counts support this clonotype. V gene TRBV29-1 combines with J gene TRBJ2-1, with 13 bases lining up with TRBD2. Germline V gives CDR1 SQVTM, CDR2 ANQGSEA. CDR3 size: 16 residues. With V trimmed by 1 base and J by 9 bases, 9 bases remained unmatched. The CDR3 here is CSVEGRGTSGMSEQFF. CDR3 bases: TGCAGCGTTGAAGGGAGGGGGACTAGCGGGATGAGTGAGCAGTTCTTC.

Many counts were recorded for this clonotype. As DNA, the CDR3 is TGCGCCAGCAGCTTGGGTCTACCGGGCGAAGGCTCAGATACGCAGTATTTT. Amino acid sequence: CASSLGLPGEGSDTQYF. The rearrangement joins TRBV5-1 to TRBJ2-3; D not certain. This CDR3 has 17 residues. V lost 0 bases to trimming and J lost 4 bases, with 18 bases between them. CDR1 SGHRS and CDR2 YFSETQ come from the germline V gene.

The rearrangement links TRBV5-1 to TRBJ1-1; D is perhaps TRBD1 (6 bases). Trimming stripped 2 bases from V and 1 base from J, with 18 bases between. Germline V CDR1 and CDR2: SGHRS, YFSETQ. This CDR3 comprises 17 residues. In DNA, the CDR3 is TGCGCCAGCAGCTTTACGACAGGCAGCCCGTCGAACACTGAAGCTTTCTTT. Its translation is CASSFTTGSPSNTEAFF.